This TCR beta chain is drawn from a study of regulatory T cells in long-lasting Graves disease. Study-wide points: New patients shared fewer public clonotypes (around 980) than persistent patients did (around 3,000). Graves' patients with persistent disease showed TCR diversity lower than patients newly diagnosed.

The V end was cut by 1 base, the J end by 6 bases, with 12 bases between. The CDR3 is made up of 14 amino acids. Time point in this sample: persistent/refractory GD, antithyroid drugs over 5 years with positive TRAb. Making the TCR library involved RNA that had been extracted from PBMCs. In each case, Graves' disease was diagnosed per American Thyroid Association guidelines. The peripheral blood volume drawn was 8 to 9.5 milliliters, and it was collected into EDTA tubes. Sequencing libraries for TCR beta were prepared with iRepertoire HTBI primers and Arm-PCR of CDR3 regions. MiXCR, applied by TCRdb to the multiplex PCR reads, yields one record per CDR3 protein. The sample contains about 290,000 distinct CDR3 sequences, around 20% of which appear only once. This clonotype has more than one count but fewer than ten. What it recognizes is unknown.

The sample was peripheral blood mononuclear cells (PBMCs), taken when the disease was refractory, from a patient treated with antithyroid drugs. This chain joins TRBV12-3 or TRBV12-4 and TRBJ1-1, with D possibly TRBD1 on 5 matching bases. This receptor was obtained from a female donor with Graves disease. CDR3 amino acids: CASSLVQGVAEAFF. The CDR3 DNA is TGTGCCAGCAGTTTAGTTCAGGGAGTGGCTGAAGCTTTCTTT.